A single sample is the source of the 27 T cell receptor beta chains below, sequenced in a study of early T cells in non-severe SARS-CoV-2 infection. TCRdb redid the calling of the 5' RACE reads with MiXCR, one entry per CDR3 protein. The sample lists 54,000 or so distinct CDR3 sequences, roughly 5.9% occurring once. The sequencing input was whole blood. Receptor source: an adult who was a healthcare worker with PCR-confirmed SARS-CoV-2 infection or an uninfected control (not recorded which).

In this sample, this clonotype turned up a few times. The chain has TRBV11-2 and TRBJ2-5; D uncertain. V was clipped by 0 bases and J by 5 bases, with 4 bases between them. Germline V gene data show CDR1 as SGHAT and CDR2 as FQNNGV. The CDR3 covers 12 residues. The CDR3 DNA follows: TGTGCCAGCAGCTTAGACGTGGAGACCCAGTACTTC. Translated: CASSLDVETQYF.

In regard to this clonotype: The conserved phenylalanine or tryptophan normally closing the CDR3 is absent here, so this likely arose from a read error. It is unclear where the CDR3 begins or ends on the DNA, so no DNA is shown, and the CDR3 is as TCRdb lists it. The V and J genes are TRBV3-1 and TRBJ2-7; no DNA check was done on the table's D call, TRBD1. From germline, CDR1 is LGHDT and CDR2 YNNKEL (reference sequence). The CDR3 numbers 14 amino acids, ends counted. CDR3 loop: CASSPSGQGRLMNS.

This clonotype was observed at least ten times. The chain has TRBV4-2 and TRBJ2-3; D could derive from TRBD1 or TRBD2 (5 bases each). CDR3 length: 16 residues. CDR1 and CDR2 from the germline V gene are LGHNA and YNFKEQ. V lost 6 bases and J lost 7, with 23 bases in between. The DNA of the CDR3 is TGTGCCAGCAGTCCCCGCGAGGGGTCCGAGAGGTATACGCAGTATTTT. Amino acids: CASSPREGSERYTQYF.

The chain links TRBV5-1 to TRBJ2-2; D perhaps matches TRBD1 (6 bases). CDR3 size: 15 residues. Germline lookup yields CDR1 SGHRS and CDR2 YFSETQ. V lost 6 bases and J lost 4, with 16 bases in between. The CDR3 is CASTATGLGTGELFF. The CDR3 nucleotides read TGCGCCAGCACCGCAACAGGGTTAGGCACCGGGGAGCTGTTTTTT.

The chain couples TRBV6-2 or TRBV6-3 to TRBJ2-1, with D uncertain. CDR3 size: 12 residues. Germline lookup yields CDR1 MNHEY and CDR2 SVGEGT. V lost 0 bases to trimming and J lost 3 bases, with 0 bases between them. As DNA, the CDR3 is TGTGCCAGCAGTTACTCCTACAATGAGCAGTTCTTC. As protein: CASSYSYNEQFF.

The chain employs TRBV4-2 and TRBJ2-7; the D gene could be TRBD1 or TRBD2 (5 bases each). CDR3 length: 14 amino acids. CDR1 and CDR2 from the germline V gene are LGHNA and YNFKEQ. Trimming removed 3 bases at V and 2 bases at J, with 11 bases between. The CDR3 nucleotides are TGTGCCAGCAGCCACGGGGACGGAACCTACGAGCAGTACTTC. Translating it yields CASSHGDGTYEQYF.

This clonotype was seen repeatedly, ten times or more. The CDR3 region has the DNA TGTGCCAGCAGCTCGACAGGGGTCCCAGATACGCAGTATTTT. Its protein product is CASSSTGVPDTQYF. The V gene is TRBV6-5, the J gene TRBJ2-3; the match to TRBD1 covers 8 bases. Per germline, CDR1 MNHEY and CDR2 SVGAGI. The V and J ends lost 6 bases and 4 bases, in that order; junction bases with no gene match: 6. The CDR3 runs 14 residues.

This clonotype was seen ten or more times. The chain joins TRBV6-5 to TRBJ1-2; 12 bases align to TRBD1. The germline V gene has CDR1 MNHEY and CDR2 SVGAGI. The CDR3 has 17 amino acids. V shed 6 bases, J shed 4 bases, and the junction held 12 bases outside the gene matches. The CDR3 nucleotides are TGTGCCAGCAGCTACCGGGACAGGGGGCCGTTTGGCTATGGCTACACCTTC. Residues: CASSYRDRGPFGYGYTF.

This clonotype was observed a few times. CDR3: CATSDPPRETQYF. DNA of the CDR3: TGTGCCACCAGTGATCCACCGCGGGAGACCCAGTACTTC. This rearrangement joins TRBV24-1 to TRBJ2-5; no clear D. The CDR3 spans 13 residues. Germline V gene lookup returns CDR1 KGHDR and CDR2 SFDVKD. Trimming pared 3 bases from V and 5 bases from J, leaving 9 bases between.

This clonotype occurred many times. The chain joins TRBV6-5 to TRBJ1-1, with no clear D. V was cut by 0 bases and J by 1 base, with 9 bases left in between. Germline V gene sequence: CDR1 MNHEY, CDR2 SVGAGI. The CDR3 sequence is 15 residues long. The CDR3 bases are TGTGCCAGCAGTTACTCGGAGGTGGCGAACACTGAAGCTTTCTTT. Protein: CASSYSEVANTEAFF.

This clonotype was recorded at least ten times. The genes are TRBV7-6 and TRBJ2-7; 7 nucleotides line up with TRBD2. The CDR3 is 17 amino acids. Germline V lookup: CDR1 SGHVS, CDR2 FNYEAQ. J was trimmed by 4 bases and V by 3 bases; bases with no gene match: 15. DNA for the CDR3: TGTGCCAGCAGCTTGGGAGGGCCCGACCCCCCACCATACGAGCAGTACTTC. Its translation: CASSLGGPDPPPYEQYF.

Here the CDR3 DNA reads TGCGCCAGCAGCACGGGACAGGGGGTTGATTCACCCCTCCACTTT. This gives the protein CASSTGQGVDSPLHF. This sequence joins TRBV5-1 and TRBJ1-6, with 11 positions matching TRBD1. V lost 4 bases to trimming and J lost 8 bases; unmatched junction nucleotides: 5. Germline values: CDR1 SGHRS, CDR2 YFSETQ. The CDR3 has 15 amino acids.

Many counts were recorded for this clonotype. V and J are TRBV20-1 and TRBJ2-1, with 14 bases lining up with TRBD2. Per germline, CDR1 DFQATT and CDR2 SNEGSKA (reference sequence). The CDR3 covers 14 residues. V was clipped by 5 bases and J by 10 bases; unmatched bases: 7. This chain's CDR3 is CSARGLAGDGEQFF. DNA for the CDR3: TGCAGTGCTCGGGGACTAGCGGGAGACGGGGAGCAGTTCTTC.

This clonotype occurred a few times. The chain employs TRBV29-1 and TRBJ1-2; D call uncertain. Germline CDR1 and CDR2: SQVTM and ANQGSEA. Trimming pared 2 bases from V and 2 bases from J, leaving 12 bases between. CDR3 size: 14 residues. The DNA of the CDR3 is TGCAGCGTTGAATCCCTTACAGAAAACTATGGCTACACCTTC. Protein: CSVESLTENYGYTF.

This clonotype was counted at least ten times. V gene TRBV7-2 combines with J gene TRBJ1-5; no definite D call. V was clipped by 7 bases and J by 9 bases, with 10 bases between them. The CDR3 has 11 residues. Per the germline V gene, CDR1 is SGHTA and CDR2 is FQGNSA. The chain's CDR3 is CASTAEGPQHF. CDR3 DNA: TGTGCCAGCACCGCGGAGGGGCCCCAGCATTTT.

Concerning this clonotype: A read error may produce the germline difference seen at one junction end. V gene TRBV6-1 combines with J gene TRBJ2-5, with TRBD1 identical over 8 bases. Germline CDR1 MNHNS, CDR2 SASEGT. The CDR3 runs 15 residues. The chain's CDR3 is CASSERTGPQGTQYF. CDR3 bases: TGTGCCAGCAGTGAGAGGACAGGGCCCCAAGGGACCCAGTACTTC.

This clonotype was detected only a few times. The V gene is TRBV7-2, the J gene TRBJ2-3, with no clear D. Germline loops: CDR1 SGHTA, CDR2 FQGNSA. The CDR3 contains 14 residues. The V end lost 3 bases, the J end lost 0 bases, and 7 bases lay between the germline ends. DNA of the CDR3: TGTGCCAGCAGCTTGGACGGGAGCACAGATACGCAGTATTTT. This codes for CASSLDGSTDTQYF.

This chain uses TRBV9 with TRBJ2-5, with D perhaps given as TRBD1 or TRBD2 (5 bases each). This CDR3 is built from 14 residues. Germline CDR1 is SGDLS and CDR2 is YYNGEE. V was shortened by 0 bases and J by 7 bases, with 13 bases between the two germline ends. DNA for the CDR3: TGTGCCAGCAGCGTAGGGAGGATGCAGGGGACCCAGTACTTC. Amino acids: CASSVGRMQGTQYF.

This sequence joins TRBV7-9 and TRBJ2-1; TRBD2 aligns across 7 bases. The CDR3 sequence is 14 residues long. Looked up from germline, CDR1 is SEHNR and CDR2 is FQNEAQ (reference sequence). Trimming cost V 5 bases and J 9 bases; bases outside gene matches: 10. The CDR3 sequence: CASSPGAGKGEQFF. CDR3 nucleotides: TGTGCCAGCAGCCCAGGAGCGGGAAAGGGTGAGCAGTTCTTC.

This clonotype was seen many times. The CDR3 sequence is CASSPTSPGGYTGELFF. CDR3 in DNA: TGTGCCAGCAGTCCTACGTCCCCAGGGGGATACACCGGGGAGCTGTTTTTT. This chain links TRBV6-5 with TRBJ2-2; the match to TRBD1 covers 7 bases. Losses at the gene ends were 5 bases for V and 3 bases for J; bases not matched to a gene: 12. Germline V CDR1 and CDR2: MNHEY, SVGAGI. This CDR3 has 17 amino acids.

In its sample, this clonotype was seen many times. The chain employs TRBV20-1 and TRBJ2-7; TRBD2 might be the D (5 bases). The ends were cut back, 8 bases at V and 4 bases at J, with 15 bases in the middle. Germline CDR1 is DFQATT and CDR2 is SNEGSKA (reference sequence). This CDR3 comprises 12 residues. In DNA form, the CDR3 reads TGCAGTCCGGCTAGCCCCCCGTACGAGCAGTACTTC. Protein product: CSPASPPYEQYF.

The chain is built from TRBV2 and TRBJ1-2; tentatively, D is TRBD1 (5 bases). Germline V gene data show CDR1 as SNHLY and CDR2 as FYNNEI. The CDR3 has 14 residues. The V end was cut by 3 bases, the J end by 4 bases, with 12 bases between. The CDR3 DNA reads TGTGCCAGCAGTGAGTCAGGGAACGGCTATGGCTACACCTTC. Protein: CASSESGNGYGYTF. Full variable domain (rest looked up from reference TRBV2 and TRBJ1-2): EPEVTQTPSHQVTQMGQEVILRCVPISNHLYFYWYRQILGQKVEFLVSFYNNEISEKSEIFDDQFSVERPDGSNFTLKIRSTKLEDSAMYFCASSESGNGYGYTFGSGTRLTVV.

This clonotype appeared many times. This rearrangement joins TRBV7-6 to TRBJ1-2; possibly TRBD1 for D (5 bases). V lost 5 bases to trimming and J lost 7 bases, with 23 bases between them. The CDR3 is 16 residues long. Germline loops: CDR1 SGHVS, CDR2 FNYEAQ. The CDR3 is CASSLLRTGERGGYTF. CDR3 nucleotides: TGTGCCAGCAGCCTGCTCCGGACGGGAGAAAGGGGTGGCTACACCTTC. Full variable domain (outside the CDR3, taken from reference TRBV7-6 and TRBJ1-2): GAGVSQSPRYKVTKRGQDVALRCDPISGHVSLYWYRQALGQGPEFLTYFNYEAQQDKSGLPNDRFSAERPEGSISTLTIQRTEQRDSAMYRCASSLLRTGERGGYTFGSGTRLTVV.

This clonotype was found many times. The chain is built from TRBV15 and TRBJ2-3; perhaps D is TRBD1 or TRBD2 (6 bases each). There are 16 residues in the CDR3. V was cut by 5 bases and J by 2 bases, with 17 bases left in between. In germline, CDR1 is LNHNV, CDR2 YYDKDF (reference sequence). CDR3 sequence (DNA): TGTGCCACCAGCCGCCTATTGGGGGGCCCCACAGATACGCAGTATTTT. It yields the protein CATSRLLGGPTDTQYF.

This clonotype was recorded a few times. CDR3 bases: TGTGCCAGCAGCGAGGCGGGACAGGGTTACGAGCAGTACTTC. Its protein product is CASSEAGQGYEQYF. V usage is TRBV3-1 and J usage is TRBJ2-7; 9 bases are shared with TRBD1. V shed 5 bases and J 4 bases; nucleotides not matched to a gene: 6. This CDR3 contains 14 residues. Per germline, CDR1 LGHDT and CDR2 YNNKEL (reference sequence).

CDR3 in DNA: TGCAGCGGCTCTCAGCGAGGCGCTTACGAGCAGTACTTC. Translated, it gives CSGSQRGAYEQYF. The rearrangement joins TRBV29-1 to TRBJ2-7; D ambiguous. Trimming removed 7 bases from V and 4 bases from J, with 17 bases in between. There are 13 residues in the CDR3. Germline V gene sequence: CDR1 SQVTM, CDR2 ANQGSEA.

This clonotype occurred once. CDR3 protein: CASSVGLAGETDTQYF. CDR3 nucleotides: TGTGCCAGCAGCGTCGGACTAGCGGGGGAAACAGATACGCAGTATTTT. The chain combines TRBV9 with TRBJ2-3; 13 bases map to TRBD2. V shed 2 bases, J shed 3 bases, and the junction held 3 bases outside the gene matches. The CDR3 totals 16 residues. Germline V lookup: CDR1 SGDLS, CDR2 YYNGEE.